The subject of this entry is one TCR beta chain. Its specificity is not known. The germline gives CDR1 GTSNPN, CDR2 SVGIG (reference sequence). V gave up 7 bases and J gave up 8 bases; unmatched junction bases: 7. This CDR3 comprises 11 residues. The repertoire was sequenced with immunoSEQ multiplex PCR; TCRdb's copy has only in-frame clones and lacks some. This repertoire shows about 78,000 clones, around 96% found once; its top ten account for roughly 0.03%. This record belongs to a study of human thymus T cells. Whole-study findings and limits: Related research described thymic repertoires that were highly overlapping among unrelated individuals. Usage of V and J genes appeared biased in thymic and blood repertoires.

It was from resections taken during corrective heart surgery that the thymus tissue came. V usage is TRBV30 and J usage is TRBJ1-1, with TRBD1 identical over 7 bases. The sequence was obtained from a boy younger than two with a congenital heart defect but otherwise immunologically healthy. The sample was thymus tissue. The CDR3 protein is CAFSQGQEAFF. In DNA, the CDR3 is TGTGCCTTCTCACAGGGACAGGAAGCTTTCTTT.